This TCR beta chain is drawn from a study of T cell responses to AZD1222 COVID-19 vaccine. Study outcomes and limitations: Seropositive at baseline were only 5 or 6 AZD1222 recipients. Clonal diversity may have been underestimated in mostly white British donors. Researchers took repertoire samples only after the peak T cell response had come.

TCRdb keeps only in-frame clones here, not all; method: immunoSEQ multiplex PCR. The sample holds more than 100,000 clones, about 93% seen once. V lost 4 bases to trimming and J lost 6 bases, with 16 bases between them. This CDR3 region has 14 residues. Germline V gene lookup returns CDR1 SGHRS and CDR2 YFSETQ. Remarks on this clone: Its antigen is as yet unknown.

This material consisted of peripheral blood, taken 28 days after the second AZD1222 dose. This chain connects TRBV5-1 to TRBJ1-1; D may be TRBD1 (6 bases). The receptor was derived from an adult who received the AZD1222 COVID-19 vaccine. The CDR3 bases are TGCGCCAGCAGCCTACGGACAGACTTTCCTGAAGCTTTCTTT. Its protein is CASSLRTDFPEAFF.